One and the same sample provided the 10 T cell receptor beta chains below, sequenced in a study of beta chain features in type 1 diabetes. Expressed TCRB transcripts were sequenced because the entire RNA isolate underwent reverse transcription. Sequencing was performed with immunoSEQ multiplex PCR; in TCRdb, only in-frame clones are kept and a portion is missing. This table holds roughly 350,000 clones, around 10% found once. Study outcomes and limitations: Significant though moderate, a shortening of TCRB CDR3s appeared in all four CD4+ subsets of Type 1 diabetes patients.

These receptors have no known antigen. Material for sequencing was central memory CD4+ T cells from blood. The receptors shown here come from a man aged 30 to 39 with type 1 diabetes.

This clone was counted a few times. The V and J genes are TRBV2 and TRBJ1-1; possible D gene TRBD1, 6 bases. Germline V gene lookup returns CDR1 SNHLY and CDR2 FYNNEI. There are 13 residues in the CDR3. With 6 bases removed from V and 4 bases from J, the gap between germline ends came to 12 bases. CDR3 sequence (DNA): TGTGCCAGCAGGGAGGGGGTTAGCACTGAAGCTTTCTTT. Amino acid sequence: CASREGVSTEAFF.

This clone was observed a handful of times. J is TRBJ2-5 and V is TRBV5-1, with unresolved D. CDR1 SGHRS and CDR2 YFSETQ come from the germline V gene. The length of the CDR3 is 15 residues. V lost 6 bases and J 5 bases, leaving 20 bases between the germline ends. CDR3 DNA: TGCGCCAGCACATTGCGGTCCCTGCCTATGGAGACCCAGTACTTC. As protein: CASTLRSLPMETQYF.

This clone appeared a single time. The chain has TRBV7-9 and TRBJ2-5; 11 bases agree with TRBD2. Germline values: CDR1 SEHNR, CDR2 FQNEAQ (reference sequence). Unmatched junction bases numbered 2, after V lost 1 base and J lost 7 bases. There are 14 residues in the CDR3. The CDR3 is CASSLGGTSGTQYF. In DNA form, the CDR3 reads TGTGCCAGCAGCTTAGGAGGGACTAGCGGGACCCAGTACTTC.

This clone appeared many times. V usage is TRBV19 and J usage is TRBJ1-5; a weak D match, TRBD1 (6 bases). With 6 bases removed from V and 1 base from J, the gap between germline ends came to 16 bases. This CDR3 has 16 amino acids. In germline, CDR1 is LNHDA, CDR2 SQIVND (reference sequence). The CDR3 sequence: CASRDPRGGSNQPQHF. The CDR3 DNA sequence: TGTGCCAGTAGAGACCCCAGGGGAGGCAGCAATCAGCCCCAGCATTTT.

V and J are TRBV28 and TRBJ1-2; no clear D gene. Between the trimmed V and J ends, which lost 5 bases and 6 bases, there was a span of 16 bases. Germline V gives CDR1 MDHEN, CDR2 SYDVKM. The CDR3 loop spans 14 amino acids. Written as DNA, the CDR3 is TGTGCCAGCAGTACGAGACGGGTGTCGAATGGCTACACCTTC. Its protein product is CASSTRRVSNGYTF.

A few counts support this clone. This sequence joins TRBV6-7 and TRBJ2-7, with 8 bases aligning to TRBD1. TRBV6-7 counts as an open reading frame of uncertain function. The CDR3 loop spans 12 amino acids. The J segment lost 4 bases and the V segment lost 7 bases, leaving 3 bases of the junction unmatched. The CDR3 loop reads CASIQGAYEQYF. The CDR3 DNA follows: TGTGCCAGCATTCAGGGGGCTTACGAGCAGTACTTC.

Written as DNA, the CDR3 is TGCAGCGTTGATGCGAGTACGGGCACAGATACGCAGTATTTT. This codes for CSVDASTGTDTQYF. The V gene is TRBV29-1, the J gene TRBJ2-3; no reliable D call. V was cut by 3 bases and J by 1 base, with 11 bases left in between. Germline CDR1 and CDR2: SQVTM and ANQGSEA. This CDR3 has 14 amino acids.

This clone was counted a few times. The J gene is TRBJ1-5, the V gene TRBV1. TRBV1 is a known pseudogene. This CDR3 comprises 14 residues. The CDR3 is CTSSQDGTYQPQHF. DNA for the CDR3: TGCACCAGCAGCCAAGATGGTACGTATCAGCCCCAGCATTTT.

CDR3: CASSMGQGIGETQYF. The DNA of the CDR3 is TGCGCCAGCAGCATGGGACAGGGGATTGGTGAGACCCAGTACTTC. The chain couples TRBV5-1 to TRBJ2-5; 10 nucleotides line up with TRBD1. Germline V CDR1 and CDR2: SGHRS, YFSETQ. CDR3 size: 15 residues. With V trimmed by 4 bases and J by 5 bases, 8 bases remained unmatched.

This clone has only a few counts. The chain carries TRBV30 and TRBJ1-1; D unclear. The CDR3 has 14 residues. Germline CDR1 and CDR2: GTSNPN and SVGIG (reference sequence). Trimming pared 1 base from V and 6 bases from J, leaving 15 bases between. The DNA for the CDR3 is TGTGCCTGGAGTGCCTCCGACGGCTACTCTGAAGCTTTCTTT. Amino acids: CAWSASDGYSEAFF.